The clone carrying this TCR beta chain was counted at least ten times. Its specificity is unknown. Between the trimmed V and J ends, which lost 2 bases and 2 bases, there was a span of 19 bases. The CDR3 totals 17 residues. From germline, CDR1 is SGHAT and CDR2 FQDESV (reference sequence). TCRdb recomputed calls from the reads with MiXCR, one row per CDR3 protein. This sample has 200,000 to 300,000 distinct CDR3 sequences; 9.1% occur once, and the top ten carry roughly 16%. These data originate in a study of T cell repertoires in cytomegalovirus infection. Study as a whole: It can be stated that public TCR beta signatures indicated CMV infection as well as a matching HLA type.

Points from the study as a whole: In two of eight donors, the top clonotype was HLA-C-restricted CMV-specific. Cumulative public TCR beta family frequency identified carriers of CMV plus the relevant HLA.

The TCR was taken from a human donor in good health (CMV status not recorded). Some clones in this sample may be carry-over from other donors' samples. Sequencing was done on a sample of PBMCs. This chain links TRBV11-1 with TRBJ2-7, with a tentative D call TRBD1 (5 bases). The CDR3 bases are TGTGCCAGCAGCTTATTCAGGCTGAGACAGTTACCCTACGAGCAGTACTTC. Translating gives CASSLFRLRQLPYEQYF.